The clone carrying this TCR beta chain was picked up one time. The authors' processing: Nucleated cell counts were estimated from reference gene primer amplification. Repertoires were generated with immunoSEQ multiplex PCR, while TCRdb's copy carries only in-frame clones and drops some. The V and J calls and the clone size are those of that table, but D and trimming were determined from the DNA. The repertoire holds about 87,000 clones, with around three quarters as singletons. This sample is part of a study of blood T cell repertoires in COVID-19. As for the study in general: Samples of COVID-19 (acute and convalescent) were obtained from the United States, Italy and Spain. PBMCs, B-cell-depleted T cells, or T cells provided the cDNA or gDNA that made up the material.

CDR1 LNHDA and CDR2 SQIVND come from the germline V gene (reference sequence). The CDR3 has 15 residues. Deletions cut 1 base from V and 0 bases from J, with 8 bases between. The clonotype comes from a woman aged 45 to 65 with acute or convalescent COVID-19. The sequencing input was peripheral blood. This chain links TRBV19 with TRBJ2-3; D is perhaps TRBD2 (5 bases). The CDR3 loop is CASSIGRTSTDTQYF. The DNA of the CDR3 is TGTGCCAGTAGTATAGGACGGACTAGCACAGATACGCAGTATTTT. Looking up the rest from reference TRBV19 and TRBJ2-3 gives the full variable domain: DGGITQSPKYLFRKEGQNVTLSCEQNLNHDAMYWYRQDPGQGLRLIYYSQIVNDFQKGDIAEGYSVSREKKESFPLTVTSAQKNPTAFYLCASSIGRTSTDTQYFGPGTRLTVL.